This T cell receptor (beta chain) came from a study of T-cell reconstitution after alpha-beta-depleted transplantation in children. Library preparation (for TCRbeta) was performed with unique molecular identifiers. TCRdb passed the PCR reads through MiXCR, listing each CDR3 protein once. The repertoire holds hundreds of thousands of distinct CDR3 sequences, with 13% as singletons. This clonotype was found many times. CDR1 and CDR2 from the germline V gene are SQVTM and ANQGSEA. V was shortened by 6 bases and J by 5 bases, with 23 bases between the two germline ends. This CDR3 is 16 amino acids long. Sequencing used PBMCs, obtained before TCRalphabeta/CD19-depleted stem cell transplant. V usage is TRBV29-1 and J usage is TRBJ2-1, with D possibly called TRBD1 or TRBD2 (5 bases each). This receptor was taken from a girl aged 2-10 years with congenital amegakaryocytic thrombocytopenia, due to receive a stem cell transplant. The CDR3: CSVRGIHNRVDNEQFF. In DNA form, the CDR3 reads TGCAGCGTACGGGGCATTCATAACCGGGTTGACAATGAGCAGTTCTTC.